The 5 T cell receptor beta chains given below trace back to one sample, sequenced in a study of T cell clonality in common variable immunodeficiency (dated by TCRdb to the mid-2010s). Libraries were built with the immunoSEQ multiplex PCR assay. Entries here come from immuneACCESS through TCRdb and include only in-frame sequences with V and J called. Some clones fail to appear in such tables; in the studies checked, an unresolved V gene covers under half of the shortfall, and the cause of the remainder is unknown. This sample was tabulated with about 81,000 clones, among which there are no singletons. Together, the top ten hold approximately 0.8% of the sample. Sequencing was performed on peripheral blood mononuclear cells. The receptors derive from a person aged 18 to 75 in good health.

This clone was recorded at least ten times. The read ends 3 residues before the CDR3 terminus; that terminus is restored from the germline J gene. J is TRBJ2-7 and V is TRBV28, with a possible D match to TRBD1 (6 bases). The CDR3 runs 15 residues. Germline CDR1 is MDHEN and CDR2 is SYDVKM. Between the trimmed V and J ends, which lost 7 bases and 4 bases, there was a span of 20 bases. Here the CDR3 reads CASTVRARGWYEQYF. The sequenced part of the CDR3 DNA is TGTGCCAGCACCGTTAGGGCCAGGGGCTGGTACGAG.

The sample holds many counts of this clone. The CDR3 end is not reached by the read, which stops 3 residues before it; the germline J gene fills it in. The chain recombines TRBV7-2 with TRBJ2-7, with TRBD1 matching over 7 bases. The CDR3 extends over 13 amino acids. Losses at the gene ends were 6 bases for V and 2 bases for J; bases not matched to a gene: 4. In germline, CDR1 is SGHTA, CDR2 FQGNSA. The CDR3 spells CASSRGQTYEQYF. Partial CDR3 DNA: TGTGCCAGCAGTCGGGGACAGACCTACGAG.

This clone showed up many times. One end of the junction varies from germline; a read error may be responsible. Coverage ceases 3 residues before the CDR3 finishes, and the germline J gene fills in the end. This chain joins TRBV4-2 and TRBJ2-7; 10 bases agree with TRBD1. CDR3 length: 15 amino acids. Germline CDR1 is LGHNA and CDR2 is YNFKEQ. The chain's CDR3 is CASSADRGVYFEQYF. The part of the CDR3 DNA that was read is TGCGCCAGCAGCGCGGACAGGGGGGTTTATTTCGAG.

In its sample, this clone was seen many times. The CDR3 end falls 3 residues outside the read, so it is completed with the germline J gene. The J gene is TRBJ2-1, the V gene TRBV7-3; possibly TRBD1 for D (5 bases). The V and J ends lost 2 bases and 2 bases respectively, with 10 bases between them. The CDR3 runs to 15 residues. Germline V CDR1 and CDR2: SGHTA, FQGTGA. CDR3 in amino acids: CASSLLQDPYNEQFF. The part of the CDR3 DNA that was read is TGTGCCAGCAGCTTACTACAGGATCCCTACAATGAG.

This clone was counted at least ten times. Sequencing ends 3 residues short of the CDR3 end; the germline J gene provides the rest. The chain has TRBV6-2 or TRBV6-3 and TRBJ1-5, with 10 bases identical to TRBD1. V dropped 4 bases and J dropped 4; count of bases not matched to a gene: 4. This CDR3 comprises 15 residues. CDR1 and CDR2 from the germline V gene are MNHEY and SVGEGT. Partial CDR3 DNA: TGTGCCAGCAGTTGGGACAGGGGCCCGAATCAGCCC. Translated, it gives CASSWDRGPNQP. The complete CDR3 protein is CASSWDRGPNQPQHF.